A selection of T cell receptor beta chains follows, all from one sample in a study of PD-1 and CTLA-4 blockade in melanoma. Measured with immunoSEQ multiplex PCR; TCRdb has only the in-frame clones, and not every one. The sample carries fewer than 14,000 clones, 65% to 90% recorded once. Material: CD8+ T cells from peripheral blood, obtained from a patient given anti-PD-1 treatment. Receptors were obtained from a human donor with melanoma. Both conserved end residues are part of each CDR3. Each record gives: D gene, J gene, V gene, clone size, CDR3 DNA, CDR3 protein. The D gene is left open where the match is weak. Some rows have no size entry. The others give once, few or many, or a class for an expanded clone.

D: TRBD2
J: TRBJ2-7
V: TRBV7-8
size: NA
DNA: TGTGCCAGCAGCCCTGAAGAACGGCAGGGAGGGTCCTACGAGCAGTACTTC
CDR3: CASSPEERQGGSYEQYF

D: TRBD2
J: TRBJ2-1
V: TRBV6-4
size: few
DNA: TGTGCCAGCAGTGACTCTGGTAGCGGGGAGTACAATGAGCAGTTCTTC
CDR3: CASSDSGSGEYNEQFF

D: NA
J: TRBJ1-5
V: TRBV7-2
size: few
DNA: TGTGCCAGCAGCTTACCCGGGTGGGGCAATCAGCCCCAGCATTTT
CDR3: CASSLPGWGNQPQHF

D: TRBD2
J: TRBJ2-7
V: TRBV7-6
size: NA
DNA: TGTGCCAGCAGCTTAGGCCCCCGGACTAGCGGGAGGGCCGTAGTTTCCTACGAGCAGTACTTC
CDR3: CASSLGPRTSGRAVVSYEQYF

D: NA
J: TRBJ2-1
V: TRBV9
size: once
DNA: TGTGCCAGCAGCGTAACAGGGTTCGGGGGCAATGAGCAGTTCTTC
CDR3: CASSVTGFGGNEQFF

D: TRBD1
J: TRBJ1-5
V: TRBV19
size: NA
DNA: TGTGCCAGTAGTATCGAAGGGACAGGGGCTAGGCCCCAGCATTTT
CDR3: CASSIEGTGARPQHF

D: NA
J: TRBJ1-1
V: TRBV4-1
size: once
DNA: TGCGCCAGCAGCCAACTGATCAGTATGAACACTGAAGCTTTCTTT
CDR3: CASSQLISMNTEAFF

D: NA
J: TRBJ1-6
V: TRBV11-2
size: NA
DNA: TGTGCCAGCAGCTTAGCCGAGGGCAGACTTAATTCACCCCTCCACTTT
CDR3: CASSLAEGRLNSPLHF

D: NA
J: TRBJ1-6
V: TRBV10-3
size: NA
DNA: TGTGCCATCAGTGATCCGGACGGTAGCTCCTATAATTCACCCCTCCACTTT
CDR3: CAISDPDGSSYNSPLHF

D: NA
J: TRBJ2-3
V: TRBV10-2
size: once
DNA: TGCGCCACTTGTCAGGATTGGGGGGCGACAGATACGCAGTATTTT
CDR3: CATCQDWGATDTQYF